The rows below give T cell receptor beta chains drawn from one sample of a study of T cells after yellow fever vaccination. TCRdb fed the 5' RACE reads into MiXCR, producing one record per CDR3 protein. The sample carries about 330,000 distinct CDR3 sequences, roughly 8% recorded once. Sequencing was performed on PBMCs, taken more than 35 days after the first yellow fever vaccination. The receptor set was obtained from a man aged 18 to 30 who received the YFV17D yellow fever vaccine. Each CDR3 is given with its conserved first and last residue. D genes are given only for firm matches. Part of the rows lack a size; the others show once, few, many or a class for expanded clones.

few	TRBV24-1	NA	TRBJ1-5	TGTGCCACCAGTGCCAGGGCTGGTCAGCCCCAGCATTTT	CATSARAGQPQHF
NA	TRBV4-1	TRBD2	TRBJ2-4	TGCGCCAGCAGCCCGCTGGGACTAGCGGGGGCCAAAAACATTCAGTACTTC	CASSPLGLAGAKNIQYF
NA	TRBV30	NA	TRBJ2-3	TGTGCCTGGAGTGCAGCAATGTCGGGCACAGATACGCAGTATTTT	CAWSAAMSGTDTQYF
few	TRBV20-1	TRBD2	TRBJ2-3	TGCAGTGCCCGACTACACACCCCTAGCGGGGGGGCTGTAGATACGCAGTATTTT	CSARLHTPSGGAVDTQYF
many	TRBV5-1	NA	TRBJ2-3	TGCGCCAGCAGCTTCGGGACTCTTAAGGCAGATACGCAGTATTTT	CASSFGTLKADTQYF
NA	TRBV4-3	NA	TRBJ1-2	TGCGCCAGCAGCGGGCAAAGGTGGGGAAACTATGGCTACACCTTC	CASSGQRWGNYGYTF
NA	TRBV4-3	NA	TRBJ2-2	TGCGCCAGCAGCACTCTGACAGGCGTCGGGGAGCTGTTTTTT	CASSTLTGVGELFF
NA	TRBV11-1	NA	TRBJ1-1	TGTGCCAGCAGCTTACGGGGGGAATACATGAACACTGAAGCTTTCTTT	CASSLRGEYMNTEAFF
many	TRBV3-1	NA	TRBJ1-1	TGTGCCAGCAGCCAACCCAACACTGAAGCTTTCTTT	CASSQPNTEAFF
few	TRBV11-2	NA	TRBJ1-1	TGTGCCAGCAGCTTAGAGGCAGGGACGGGGAACACTGAAGCTTTCTTT	CASSLEAGTGNTEAFF
NA	TRBV30	NA	TRBJ1-1	TGTGCCTGGAGAGCCGTTGAAGCTTTCTTT	CAWRAVEAFF
NA	TRBV30	NA	TRBJ2-7	TGTGCCTGGACATGGGGGGGCGCGTCCGAGCAGTACTTC	CAWTWGGASEQYF
many	TRBV4-3	NA	TRBJ2-7	TGCGCCAGCAGCCAAGATTTAATTACCGGGACGGCTTCCTACGAGCAGTACTTC	CASSQDLITGTASYEQYF
few	TRBV29-1	NA	TRBJ2-2	TGCAGCGTTGCCCTAAGGAACACCGGGGAGCTGTTTTTT	CSVALRNTGELFF
few	TRBV7-9	TRBD1	TRBJ1-2	TGTGCCAGCAGCGCCCGCAGGGGGACCTATGGCTACACCTTC	CASSARRGTYGYTF
few	TRBV29-1	NA	TRBJ2-7	TGCAGCGTAACAGGGCACCCAATCTCCTACGAGCAGTACTTC	CSVTGHPISYEQYF
many	TRBV6-5	NA	TRBJ2-1	TGTGCCAGCAGTTACTACGGCTCCCGGGGTCCCAATGAGCAGTTCTTC	CASSYYGSRGPNEQFF
NA	TRBV6-1	NA	TRBJ2-6	TGTGCCAGCATGTCTAAAAGCTCTGGGGCCAACGTCCTGACTTTC	CASMSKSSGANVLTF
few	TRBV21-1	NA	TRBJ2-7	TGTGCCAGCAGGCGGACAGGGGGCCCTATCCACGAGCAGTACTTC	CASRRTGGPIHEQYF
NA	TRBV11-2	TRBD1	TRBJ2-3	TGTGCCAGCAGCTTAAGGTCGCTGCGGACAGGTACCACAGATACGCAGTATTTT	CASSLRSLRTGTTDTQYF
few	TRBV6-1	NA	TRBJ1-6	TGTGCCAGCTCTCTCGAAGGGGATTATAATTCACCCCTCCACTTT	CASSLEGDYNSPLHF
many	TRBV6-2/TRBV6-3	TRBD1	TRBJ2-5	TGTGCCAGCAGCTCGCTGACAGGGGGTGAGACCCAGTACTTC	CASSSLTGGETQYF
many	TRBV7-2	NA	TRBJ2-7	TGTGCCAGCAGCTTATCCGGCTACGAGCAGTACTTC	CASSLSGYEQYF
few	TRBV5-1	NA	TRBJ2-3	TGCGCCAGCAGCTTGGAGGGGCGGTTTAGCACAGATACGCAGTATTTT	CASSLEGRFSTDTQYF